This TCR beta chain was recorded in a study of shared clonotypes between healthy human individuals. Overall study context: Donor ages ranged 18 to 49 years: a couple of women, a few men.

Naive CD8 cells were CD45RO-negative, positively selected for CCR7, excluding terminally differentiated effector memory CD45RA+ cells. This CDR3 spans 16 amino acids. V shed 5 bases and J 2 bases; nucleotides not matched to a gene: 9. Germline V CDR1 and CDR2: SGHKS, YYEKEE (reference sequence). Findings of the study overall: Apart from blood, nothing was sampled; tissue repertoires likely differ.

The method was immunoSEQ multiplex PCR; TCRdb's version includes in-frame clones alone and lacks a portion of them. The sample lists about 2.2 million clones, about 92% occurring once. A note on this clone: Its antigen is currently unknown.

V is TRBV5-5 and J is TRBJ2-3; 9 nucleotides agree with TRBD1. The source is a man aged 18 to 30 in good health. Some clones in this sample may be carry-over from other donors' samples. The sequenced material came from naive CD8+ T cells from PBMCs. CDR3 in DNA: TGTGCCAGCAGTCCCTACAGGGGGCTCCCCACAGATACGCAGTATTTT. This gives the protein CASSPYRGLPTDTQYF.